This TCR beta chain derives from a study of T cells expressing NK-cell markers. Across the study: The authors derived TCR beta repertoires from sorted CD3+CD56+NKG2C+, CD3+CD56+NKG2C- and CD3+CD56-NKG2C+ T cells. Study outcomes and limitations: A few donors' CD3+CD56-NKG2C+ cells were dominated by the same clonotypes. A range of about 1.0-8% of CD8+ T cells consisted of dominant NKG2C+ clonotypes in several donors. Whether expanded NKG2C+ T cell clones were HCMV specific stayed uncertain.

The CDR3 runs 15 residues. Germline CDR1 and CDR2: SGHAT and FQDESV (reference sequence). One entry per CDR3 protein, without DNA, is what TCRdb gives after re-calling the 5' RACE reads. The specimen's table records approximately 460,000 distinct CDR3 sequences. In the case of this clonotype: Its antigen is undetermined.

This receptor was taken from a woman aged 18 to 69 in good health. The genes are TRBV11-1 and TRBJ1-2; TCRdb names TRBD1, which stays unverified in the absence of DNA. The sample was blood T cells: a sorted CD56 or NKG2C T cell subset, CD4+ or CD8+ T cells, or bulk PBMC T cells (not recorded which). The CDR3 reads CASSPYSGTGFGYTF.